Each of the 32 T cell receptor beta chains below was sequenced from the same sample in a study of blood T cell repertoires in COVID-19. TCRdb's copy holds only in-frame clones and misses some; the assay was immunoSEQ multiplex PCR. There are about 300,000 clones in the sample; around nine tenths occur only once, and 1% to 1.5% lies in the top ten. Sequences were obtained from peripheral blood. The receptors originated from a man in his 70s with acute or convalescent COVID-19.

The count of this clone is one. This chain links TRBV6-2 or TRBV6-3 with TRBJ1-1, with 9 bases fitting TRBD1. The V gene's germline CDR1 is MNHEY and CDR2 SVGEGT. V lost 0 bases, J lost 0 bases, and 2 bases stayed unmatched. The CDR3 spans 16 residues. CDR3 amino acids: CASSYSTGGLNTEAFF. The CDR3 coding sequence is TGTGCCAGCAGTTACTCTACAGGGGGCTTGAACACTGAAGCTTTCTTT.

V gene TRBV29-1 combines with J gene TRBJ2-1, with 9 nucleotides matching TRBD1. Germline lookup yields CDR1 SQVTM and CDR2 ANQGSEA. The length of the CDR3 is 13 residues. J was trimmed by 7 bases and V by 6 bases; bases with no gene match: 7. The CDR3 coding sequence is TGCAGCGTCCGGGACAGGGTACGGAATGAGCAGTTCTTC. Translating gives CSVRDRVRNEQFF.

The V and J genes are TRBV11-2 and TRBJ2-5; D call uncertain. CDR1 and CDR2 from the germline V gene are SGHAT and FQNNGV. V was cut by 0 bases and J by 5 bases, with 16 bases left in between. The CDR3 consists of 16 residues. DNA for the CDR3: TGTGCCAGCAGCTTAGATGCAGAGGTGAAGGTGGAGACCCAGTACTTC. The encoded protein is CASSLDAEVKVETQYF.

The rearrangement uses TRBV18 and TRBJ2-2; TRBD1 matches 8 bases. Germline V gene data show CDR1 as KGHSH and CDR2 as LQKENI. The CDR3 contains 14 residues. J gave up 4 bases and V 3 bases, and 1 base lay outside the gene matches. The CDR3 region is CASSPGQGTGELFF. In DNA form, the CDR3 reads TGTGCCAGCTCACCCGGACAGGGCACCGGGGAGCTGTTTTTT.

The V gene is TRBV6-2 or TRBV6-3, the J gene TRBJ2-5; TRBD2 matches at 12 bases. The V and J ends lost 4 bases and 3 bases, in that order; junction bases with no gene match: 3. Germline V gene data show CDR1 as MNHEY and CDR2 as SVGEGT. The CDR3 has 15 amino acids. Written as DNA, the CDR3 is TGTGCCAGCAGTTCTTCTAGCGGGGGGGAAGAGACCCAGTACTTC. It specifies CASSSSSGGEETQYF.

Of note for this clone: A much larger clone differs by one base, so this may be a read error. The V call is TRBV3-1 (or the pseudogene TRBV3-2), the J call TRBJ2-5; 8 bases line up with TRBD1. CDR1 and CDR2 from the germline V gene are LGHDT and YNNKEL (reference sequence). After removal of 8 bases from V and 4 bases from J, the junction contained 0 bases not matched to a gene. CDR3 length: 11 amino acids. The CDR3 spells CASGQGETQYF. The CDR3 DNA reads as TGTGCCAGCGGACAGGGAGAGACCCAGTACTTC.

This rearrangement joins TRBV9 to TRBJ2-7; 14 nucleotides align to TRBD2. CDR1 and CDR2 (germline): SGDLS, YYNGEE. There are 19 residues in the CDR3. V lost 4 bases and J lost 1; bases outside the gene matches: 13. For the CDR3, the DNA is TGTGCCAGCAGCCCCCGGGGGACTAGCGGGGGCCGGGGATCCTACGAGCAGTACTTC. It encodes CASSPRGTSGGRGSYEQYF.

The chain uses TRBV2 and TRBJ2-3, with a tentative D call TRBD1 (6 bases). The CDR3 is made up of 16 amino acids. Trimming removed 5 bases from V and 0 bases from J, with 15 bases in between. Germline assignment: CDR1 SNHLY and CDR2 FYNNEI. The CDR3, as DNA: TGTGCCAGCAGTCGGCGGACAGTACCCAGCACAGATACGCAGTATTTT. The encoded protein is CASSRRTVPSTDTQYF. Variable domain in full (rest from reference TRBV2 and TRBJ2-3): EPEVTQTPSHQVTQMGQEVILRCVPISNHLYFYWYRQILGQKVEFLVSFYNNEISEKSEIFDDQFSVERPDGSNFTLKIRSTKLEDSAMYFCASSRRTVPSTDTQYFGPGTRLTVL.

This chain links TRBV29-1 with TRBJ2-2; a weak D match, TRBD1 (6 bases). CDR1 SQVTM and CDR2 ANQGSEA come from the germline V gene. CDR3 length equals 14 residues. In DNA form, the CDR3 reads TGCACCGTACGTGCAGGGGTAGACACCGGGGAGCTGTTTTTT. Protein: CTVRAGVDTGELFF.

The chain joins TRBV2 to TRBJ2-3, with D perhaps matching TRBD1 (5 bases). The CDR3 spans 16 residues. V dropped 6 bases and J dropped 0 bases, with 16 bases sitting between them. In germline, CDR1 is SNHLY, CDR2 FYNNEI. CDR3: CASSLRRQRSTDTQYF. CDR3 nucleotide sequence: TGTGCCAGCAGCCTTCGGAGACAGCGTAGCACAGATACGCAGTATTTT.

The genes are TRBV28 and TRBJ2-2, with a weak D call TRBD1 (6 bases). This CDR3 has 16 residues. From germline, CDR1 is MDHEN and CDR2 SYDVKM. V dropped 3 bases and J dropped 3 bases, with 14 bases sitting between them. CDR3 amino acids: CASSFSRAGDTGELFF. The CDR3 region has the DNA TGTGCCAGCAGTTTTTCTCGGGCAGGGGACACCGGGGAGCTGTTTTTT.

This chain joins TRBV30 and TRBJ2-2; perhaps TRBD1 as D (6 bases). In germline, CDR1 is GTSNPN, CDR2 SVGIG (reference sequence). The CDR3 is 16 residues long. Between the trimmed V and J ends, which lost 4 bases and 9 bases, there was a span of 24 bases. The CDR3 protein is CAWTGAGRGLGRELFF. The CDR3 DNA reads as TGTGCCTGGACAGGGGCAGGGCGAGGGCTAGGGAGGGAGCTGTTTTTT.

The V gene is TRBV14, the J gene TRBJ2-3; D is undetermined. CDR1 is SGHDN, CDR2 FVKESK, per germline. This CDR3 has 15 amino acids. V was trimmed by 2 bases and J by 2 bases, leaving 11 bases between them. The CDR3 sequence: CASSQPGGTTDTQYF. In DNA, the CDR3 is TGTGCCAGCAGCCAACCAGGTGGCACCACAGATACGCAGTATTTT.

The rearrangement joins TRBV10-1 to TRBJ2-1; D unresolved. Germline V lookup: CDR1 WNHNN, CDR2 SYGVQD (reference sequence). V shed 3 bases and J shed 5 bases, with 11 bases lying between them. The CDR3 sequence is 14 residues long. Written as DNA, the CDR3 is TGCGCCAGCAGTGAAGCCCCCTTACACAATGAGCAGTTCTTC. As protein: CASSEAPLHNEQFF.

The chain employs TRBV2 and TRBJ1-5, with a weak D call TRBD1 (6 bases). Trimming cost V 7 bases and J 5 bases, with 15 bases left between them. CDR3 length: 14 amino acids. Germline loops: CDR1 SNHLY, CDR2 FYNNEI. CDR3 sequence reads: CASKLNREHQPQHF. CDR3 bases: TGTGCCAGCAAACTCAACAGGGAACATCAGCCCCAGCATTTT.

The chain carries TRBV18 and TRBJ2-1; 10 bases map to TRBD1. In germline, CDR1 is KGHSH, CDR2 LQKENI. This CDR3 has 14 amino acids. V gave up 2 bases and J gave up 9 bases; unmatched junction bases: 4. The CDR3 DNA reads as TGTGCCAGCTCACCAGGACAGGGGGTGAGTGAGCAGTTCTTC. This codes for CASSPGQGVSEQFF.

This chain links TRBV5-4 with TRBJ2-1, with D uncertain. The length of the CDR3 is 13 residues. Per germline, CDR1 SGHNT and CDR2 YYREEE (reference sequence). V was pared by 1 base and J by 4 bases, with 6 bases between. The CDR3 DNA is TGTGCCAGCAGCTTGCAAAATTACAATGAGCAGTTCTTC. This translates into CASSLQNYNEQFF.

As DNA, the CDR3 is TGTGCCAGCAGTCTAACGTACCAAGAGACCCAGTACTTC. Its translation is CASSLTYQETQYF. The V call is TRBV28, the J call TRBJ2-5; D call uncertain. The V gene lost 5 bases and the J gene lost 0 bases, with 7 bases spanning the gap. The CDR3 is 13 residues long. Germline V lookup: CDR1 MDHEN, CDR2 SYDVKM.

The chain links TRBV24-1 to TRBJ1-2; D uncertain. The CDR3 loop spans 14 amino acids. V was shortened by 1 base and J by 1 base, with 6 bases between the two germline ends. Germline CDR1 is KGHDR and CDR2 is SFDVKD. CDR3 nucleotide sequence: TGTGCCACCAGTGATTTTCAGAATAACTATGGCTACACCTTC. This translates into CATSDFQNNYGYTF.

The chain combines TRBV19 with TRBJ2-1; TRBD2 aligns across 11 bases. Trimming at V came to 4 bases and at J to 0 bases, leaving 8 bases not matched to a gene. CDR3 length: 18 amino acids. Germline CDR1 and CDR2: LNHDA and SQIVND (reference sequence). CDR3 DNA sequence: TGTGCCAGTAGTACCCTGACTAGCGGGATTATCTCCTACAATGAGCAGTTCTTC. This sequence encodes CASSTLTSGIISYNEQFF.

The chain carries TRBV4-3 and TRBJ1-5; perhaps TRBD1 as D (6 bases). V lost 0 bases, J lost 5 bases, and 17 bases lay in between. The length of the CDR3 is 17 residues. CDR1 is LGHNA and CDR2 is YSLEER in the germline V gene. CDR3 sequence (DNA): TGCGCCAGCAGCCAAGATTCCCTGGCAGGGGCCTATCAGCCCCAGCATTTT. Translated, it gives CASSQDSLAGAYQPQHF.

The rearrangement links TRBV24-1 to TRBJ2-7; the D gene is possibly TRBD1 (5 bases). Germline values: CDR1 KGHDR, CDR2 SFDVKD. V was trimmed by 6 bases and J by 2 bases, leaving 13 bases between them. CDR3 length: 14 amino acids. CDR3 loop: CATSPKWGTYEQYF. The CDR3 DNA sequence: TGTGCCACCAGTCCCAAGTGGGGCACCTACGAGCAGTACTTC.

This clone occurred once. The rearrangement uses TRBV28 and TRBJ2-7; 9 bases align to TRBD1. The germline V gene encodes CDR1 MDHEN and CDR2 SYDVKM. After removal of 2 bases from V and 5 bases from J, the junction contained 10 bases not matched to a gene. The CDR3 has 16 residues. The CDR3 sequence: CASSLLTTGGVHEQYF. CDR3 coding DNA: TGTGCCAGCAGTTTACTTACGACAGGGGGGGTCCACGAGCAGTACTTC.

This clone was seen just once. V and J are TRBV4-2 and TRBJ1-1, with 8 nucleotides matching TRBD1. CDR1 and CDR2 from the germline V gene are LGHNA and YNFKEQ. The V segment lost 6 bases and the J segment 1 base; nucleotides outside the gene matches: 4. This CDR3 has 14 amino acids. CDR3 residues: CASREGQANTEAFF. The DNA for the CDR3 is TGTGCCAGCAGGGAGGGACAGGCGAACACTGAAGCTTTCTTT.

The CDR3 DNA follows: TGTGCCAGCAGCTTACCCGAAGGGAGTAATGAGCAGTTCTTC. It specifies CASSLPEGSNEQFF. The J gene is TRBJ2-1, the V gene TRBV7-3; D perhaps matches TRBD2 (5 bases). The CDR3 runs to 14 residues. The V gene's germline CDR1 is SGHTA and CDR2 FQGTGA. V was trimmed by 2 bases and J by 7 bases, leaving 12 bases between them.

The chain links TRBV10-3 to TRBJ1-6; TRBD1 aligns across 8 bases. CDR1 is ENHRY, CDR2 SYGVKD, per germline. There are 15 residues in the CDR3. The CDR3 DNA follows: TGTGCTTCAGGATATCAACAGGGGGGTAGTTCACCCCTCCACTTT. This sequence encodes CASGYQQGGSSPLHF.

The chain carries TRBV24-1 and TRBJ1-1; D is unclear. Trimming removed 9 bases at V and 1 base at J, with 5 bases between. This CDR3 spans 11 amino acids. Germline values: CDR1 KGHDR, CDR2 SFDVKD. This CDR3 is CATSQNTEAFF. The DNA for the CDR3 is TGTGCCACCTCACAGAACACTGAAGCTTTCTTT.

The chain recombines TRBV5-8 with TRBJ1-3, with 7 bases fitting TRBD1. The J segment lost 0 bases and the V segment lost 4 bases, leaving 7 bases of the junction unmatched. Germline V gene data show CDR1 as SGHTS and CDR2 as YDEGEE. The CDR3 runs 16 residues. CDR3 amino acids: CASSQRQGSSGNTIYF. CDR3 coding DNA: TGTGCCAGCAGCCAAAGACAGGGTTCCTCTGGAAACACCATATATTTT.

This rearrangement joins TRBV2 to TRBJ2-2, with TRBD1 identical over 9 bases. CDR1 and CDR2 from the germline V gene are SNHLY and FYNNEI. The CDR3 totals 14 residues. The ends lost 6 bases at V and 7 bases at J; junction bases unmatched: 6. The CDR3 protein is CASSRDRVDGELFF. The CDR3, as DNA: TGTGCCAGCAGCCGGGACAGGGTCGACGGGGAGCTGTTTTTT.

In this sample, this clone turned up once. The chain couples TRBV7-2 to TRBJ2-5; TRBD2 matches at 10 bases. Germline values: CDR1 SGHTA, CDR2 FQGNSA. The trim removed 5 bases at V and 4 bases at J, leaving 7 bases unmatched. CDR3 length: 15 amino acids. CDR3 sequence reads: CASSTPGTSVETQYF. The CDR3 nucleotides read TGTGCCAGCAGCACCCCTGGGACTAGCGTAGAGACCCAGTACTTC.

This clone was observed a single time. V usage is TRBV27 and J usage is TRBJ1-5; D gene uncertain. Trimming shortened V by 2 bases and J by 3 bases, and 11 bases separated the two germline ends. From germline, CDR1 is MNHEY and CDR2 SMNVEV (reference sequence). The CDR3 extends over 15 amino acids. The CDR3 loop reads CASSLRGHINQPQHF. The CDR3 coding sequence is TGTGCCAGCAGTTTACGTGGGCACATCAATCAGCCCCAGCATTTT.

This chain links TRBV27 with TRBJ2-7; tentatively, D is TRBD1 (6 bases). V lost 3 bases to trimming and J lost 2 bases, with 11 bases between them. Germline CDR1 MNHEY, CDR2 SMNVEV (reference sequence). The CDR3 is 14 residues long. The CDR3 here is CASSLSRGTYEQYF. CDR3 bases: TGTGCCAGCAGTTTGAGCAGGGGTACCTACGAGCAGTACTTC.